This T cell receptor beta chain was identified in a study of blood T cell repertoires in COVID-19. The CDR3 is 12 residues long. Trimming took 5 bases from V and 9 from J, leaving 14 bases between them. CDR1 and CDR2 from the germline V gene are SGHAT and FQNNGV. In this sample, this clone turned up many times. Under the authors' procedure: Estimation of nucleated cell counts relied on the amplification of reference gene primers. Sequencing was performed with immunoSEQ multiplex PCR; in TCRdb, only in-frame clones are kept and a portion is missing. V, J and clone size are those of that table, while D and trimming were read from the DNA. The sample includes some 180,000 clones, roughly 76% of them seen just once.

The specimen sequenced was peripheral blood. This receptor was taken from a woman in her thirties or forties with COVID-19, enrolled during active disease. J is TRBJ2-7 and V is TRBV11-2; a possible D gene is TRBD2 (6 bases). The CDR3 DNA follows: TGTGCCAGCAGCCAAGGAAGGGAGGTGCAGTACTTC. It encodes CASSQGREVQYF.